A single T cell receptor (beta chain) is shown here with its context. V lost 4 bases to trimming and J lost 4 bases, with 13 bases between them. The CDR3 extends over 14 amino acids. The V gene's germline CDR1 is SGHDN and CDR2 FVKESK. Generated by immunoSEQ multiplex PCR, the TCRdb table keeps only in-frame clones and is missing some. The repertoire holds roughly 160,000 clones, about 90% seen once, with roughly 4.5% in the top ten. These data are taken from a study of T cell responses to AZD1222 COVID-19 vaccine. The sequence came from an adult in good health. The sequencing here drew on peripheral blood, taken on day 0 of MenACWY control vaccination. The gene calls are TRBV14 and TRBJ1-1, with D hard to call. For the CDR3, the DNA is TGTGCCAGCAGCCCCCAACCCTGGGTCACTGAAGCTTTCTTT. It specifies CASSPQPWVTEAFF.